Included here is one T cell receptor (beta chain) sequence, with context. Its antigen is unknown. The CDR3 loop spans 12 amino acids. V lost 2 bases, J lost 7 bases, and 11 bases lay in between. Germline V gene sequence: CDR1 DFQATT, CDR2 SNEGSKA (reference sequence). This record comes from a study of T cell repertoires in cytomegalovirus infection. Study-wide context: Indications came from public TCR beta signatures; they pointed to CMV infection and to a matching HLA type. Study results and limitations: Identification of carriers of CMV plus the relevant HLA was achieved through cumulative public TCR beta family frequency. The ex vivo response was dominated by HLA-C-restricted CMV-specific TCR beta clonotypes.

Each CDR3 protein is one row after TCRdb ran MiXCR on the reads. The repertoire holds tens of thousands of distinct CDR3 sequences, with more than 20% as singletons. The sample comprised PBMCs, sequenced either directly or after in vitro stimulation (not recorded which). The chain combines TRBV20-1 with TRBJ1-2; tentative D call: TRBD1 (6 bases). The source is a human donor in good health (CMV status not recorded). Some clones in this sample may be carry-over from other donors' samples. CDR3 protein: CSARLQGFGYTF. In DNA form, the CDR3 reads TGCAGTGCTAGACTACAGGGTTTTGGCTACACCTTC.